Listed here are 18 T cell receptor beta chains from one sample, sequenced in a study of regulatory T cells in long-lasting Graves disease. Investigators prepared the TCR beta libraries by applying iRepertoire HTBI primers and Arm-PCR of CDR3 regions. TCRdb recomputed calls from the multiplex PCR reads with MiXCR, one row per CDR3 protein. Here the sample spans about 430,000 distinct CDR3 sequences, 14% to 15% being singletons. Sample time point: newly diagnosed GD, antithyroid drugs for less than 3 months. PBMC RNA was the source of the TCR library. The data also belong to a second study, concerning T cells in Graves' hyperthyroidism and ophthalmopathy.

Specimen: peripheral blood mononuclear cells (PBMCs), collected at new diagnosis, from a patient treated with antithyroid drugs. These receptor sequences come from a woman aged 40 to 55 with Graves disease.

This clonotype has ten or more counts. The J gene is TRBJ2-5, the V gene TRBV11-3; no clear D gene. The CDR3 length is 13 residues. Between the trimmed V and J ends, which lost 1 base and 5 bases, there was a span of 8 bases. Germline values: CDR1 SGHNT, CDR2 YENEEA. CDR3 sequence reads: CASSLGVGETQYF. In DNA, the CDR3 is TGTGCCAGCAGCTTAGGGGTGGGGGAGACCCAGTACTTC.

This clonotype has a count of ten or more. This rearrangement joins TRBV18 to TRBJ2-7; D may be TRBD1 (5 bases). The V gene lost 2 bases and the J gene lost 6 bases, with 5 bases spanning the gap. This CDR3 comprises 11 residues. CDR1 is KGHSH and CDR2 is LQKENI in the germline V gene. The chain's CDR3 is CASSPGAEQYF. The CDR3 nucleotides read TGTGCCAGCTCACCAGGGGCCGAGCAGTACTTC.

This clonotype appeared many times. The rearrangement joins TRBV30 to TRBJ2-3; 7 nucleotides line up with TRBD2. V lost 1 base and J lost 13; bases outside the gene matches: 5. Germline V gives CDR1 GTSNPN, CDR2 SVGIG (reference sequence). The CDR3 extends over 11 amino acids. The CDR3 reads CAWSDYSGEYF. CDR3 bases: TGTGCCTGGAGTGATTACAGCGGGGAGTATTTT.

Ten or more counts support this clonotype. This chain joins TRBV30 and TRBJ1-4; possible D gene TRBD1, 6 bases. V was trimmed by 4 bases and J by 11 bases, leaving 20 bases between them. The CDR3 covers 14 residues. CDR1 is GTSNPN, CDR2 SVGIG, per germline (reference sequence). As DNA, the CDR3 is TGTGCCTGGAACGCAGGGGCGTCATTAGCTAAACTGTTTTTT. This codes for CAWNAGASLAKLFF.

This clonotype was seen repeatedly, ten times or more. The chain carries TRBV2 and TRBJ1-1; TRBD1 matches at 8 bases. V gave up 7 bases and J gave up 1 base; unmatched junction bases: 11. The germline V gene has CDR1 SNHLY and CDR2 FYNNEI. This CDR3 has 16 amino acids. The CDR3 protein is CASNLRQGAPNTEAFF. The CDR3 bases are TGTGCCAGCAATCTGAGGCAGGGGGCACCGAACACTGAAGCTTTCTTT.

This clonotype was observed many times. Here the CDR3 DNA reads TGTGCCAGCAGTTACTCGGAACTAGCGATCTACAATGAGCAGTTCTTC. It translates to CASSYSELAIYNEQFF. The chain carries TRBV6-5 and TRBJ2-1; 7 bases agree with TRBD2. In germline, CDR1 is MNHEY, CDR2 SVGAGI. V shed 0 bases and J 3 bases; nucleotides not matched to a gene: 5. CDR3 length: 16 amino acids.

This clonotype occurred a few times. This chain joins TRBV11-3 and TRBJ2-3; 12 bases map to TRBD2. The CDR3 consists of 16 residues. J lost 3 bases, V lost 5 bases, and 6 bases had no gene match. CDR1 and CDR2 from the germline V gene are SGHNT and YENEEA. The CDR3 region is CASSRELAGGTDTQYF. The CDR3 DNA follows: TGTGCCAGCAGCCGGGAACTAGCGGGAGGAACAGATACGCAGTATTTT. Full variable domain (rest looked up from reference TRBV11-3 and TRBJ2-3): EAGVVQSPRYKIIEKKQPVAFWCNPISGHNTLYWYLQNLGQGPELLIRYENEEAVDDSQLPKDRFSAERLKGVDSTLKIQPAELGDSAVYLCASSRELAGGTDTQYFGPGTRLTVL.

This clonotype was seen ten or more times. V gene TRBV13 combines with J gene TRBJ2-7; D is possibly TRBD1 (6 bases). CDR3 size: 14 residues. V was pared by 5 bases and J by 0 bases, with 11 bases between. Germline CDR1 is PRHDT and CDR2 is FYEKMQ (reference sequence). The CDR3 here is CASSPGQLSYEQYF. Written as DNA, the CDR3 is TGTGCCAGCAGCCCAGGACAGCTCTCCTACGAGCAGTACTTC.

This clonotype occurred a few times. V gene TRBV5-1 combines with J gene TRBJ2-7, with D possibly called TRBD1 or TRBD2 (6 bases each). Germline V lookup: CDR1 SGHRS, CDR2 YFSETQ. V lost 0 bases and J lost 6, with 13 bases in between. The CDR3 totals 14 residues. The CDR3 DNA reads TGCGCCAGCAGCTTGGACAGGGTGGGAGGCGAGCAGTACTTC. It encodes CASSLDRVGGEQYF.

This clonotype was observed at least ten times. In DNA, the CDR3 is TGTGCCAGCAGCTCTAGAGCTCAAGAGACCCAGTACTTC. Translation: CASSSRAQETQYF. The J gene is TRBJ2-5, the V gene TRBV7-9; D uncertain. The CDR3 is 13 residues long. Trimming took off 4 bases at V and 2 bases at J, with 8 bases between the two ends. Germline V gene lookup returns CDR1 SEHNR and CDR2 FQNEAQ (reference sequence). The variable domain in full, completed from reference TRBV7-9 and TRBJ2-5, reads DTGVSQNPRHKITKRGQNVTFRCDPISEHNRLYWYRQTLGQGPEFLTYFQNEAQLEKSRLLSDRFSAERPKGSFSTLEIQRTEQGDSAMYLCASSSRAQETQYFGPGTRLLVL.

This clonotype was detected a few times. V and J are TRBV5-1 and TRBJ2-6; TRBD2 might be the D (6 bases). The CDR3 contains 19 residues. With 7 bases removed from V and 0 bases from J, the gap between germline ends came to 23 bases. Germline CDR1 and CDR2: SGHRS and YFSETQ. The CDR3 protein is CASDRVQGIADSGANVLTF. The CDR3 DNA follows: TGCGCCAGCGACCGCGTTCAGGGAATAGCGGACTCTGGGGCCAACGTCCTGACTTTC.

This clonotype was recorded many times. DNA of the CDR3: TGTGCCAGCAGTTTGCCAGCGGGAGGACCCTACGAGCAGTACTTC. This gives the protein CASSLPAGGPYEQYF. V and J are TRBV28 and TRBJ2-7, with 9 positions matching TRBD2. CDR1 and CDR2 (germline): MDHEN, SYDVKM. The CDR3 totals 15 residues. The junction had 5 bases not matched to a gene; V was cut back by 3 bases and J by 2 bases.

This clonotype was recorded many times. J is TRBJ2-5 and V is TRBV5-8, with D possibly called TRBD1 or TRBD2 (6 bases each). This CDR3 contains 15 residues. V shed 0 bases and J shed 3 bases, with 12 bases lying between them. CDR1 SGHTS and CDR2 YDEGEE come from the germline V gene. Here the CDR3 DNA reads TGTGCCAGCAGCTTGGGAGCAGGGGAGGAAGAGACCCAGTACTTC. It encodes CASSLGAGEEETQYF.

There are many counts of this clonotype. This chain uses TRBV12-3 or TRBV12-4 with TRBJ2-2, with 9 positions matching TRBD1. The length of the CDR3 is 17 residues. Trimming removed 0 bases from V and 4 bases from J; junction bases left unmatched: 6. The CDR3 region is CASSLATTGGFTGELFF. DNA for the CDR3: TGTGCCAGCAGTTTAGCTACGACAGGGGGGTTCACCGGGGAGCTGTTTTTT.

This clonotype was counted at least ten times. The chain couples TRBV12-5 to TRBJ2-1; 10 bases agree with TRBD2. The CDR3 contains 15 residues. J lost 9 bases, V lost 6 bases, and 11 bases had no gene match. Germline V CDR1 and CDR2: LGHNT, FRNRAP. The CDR3: CASGVTAGGPGEQFF. DNA of the CDR3: TGTGCTAGTGGCGTCACAGCGGGAGGGCCAGGTGAGCAGTTCTTC.

This chain connects TRBV9 to TRBJ2-2; tentative D call: TRBD1 (5 bases). Trimming left V 4 bases short and J 8 bases short, with 21 bases between. The CDR3 spans 16 residues. Germline values: CDR1 SGDLS, CDR2 YYNGEE. The CDR3 loop is CASSPHSFRGTGELFF. DNA for the CDR3: TGTGCCAGCAGCCCTCACAGCTTTAGGGGAACTGGGGAGCTGTTTTTT.

The chain is built from TRBV6-2 or TRBV6-3 and TRBJ2-7; 9 bases align to TRBD1. Germline lookup yields CDR1 MNHEY and CDR2 SVGEGT. The CDR3 has 16 residues. V trimming: 5 bases; J trimming: 2 bases; junction bases outside the gene matches: 10. Written as DNA, the CDR3 is TGTGCCAGCAGTGACCCGGTGGACAGGGGTCCCTACGAGCAGTACTTC. Translated: CASSDPVDRGPYEQYF.

A few counts support this clonotype. CDR3 sequence reads: CSARLAEEADTQYF. DNA of the CDR3: TGCAGTGCGAGACTGGCTGAAGAGGCAGATACGCAGTATTTT. The rearrangement joins TRBV20-1 to TRBJ2-3, with D unclear. The CDR3 runs to 14 residues. Germline values: CDR1 DFQATT, CDR2 SNEGSKA (reference sequence). Trimming stripped 6 bases from V and 4 bases from J, with 17 bases between.